This T cell receptor (beta chain) was captured by sequencing in a study of blood T cells in healthy people across ages. Study-wide results and caveats: A roughly linear age-dependent decrease characterized TCR beta diversity per million T cells.

Worth noting for this clonotype: Its antigen is unidentified.

Germline V lookup: CDR1 LGHNA, CDR2 YSLEER. The CDR3 has 16 residues. J lost 4 bases, V lost 1 base, and 4 bases had no gene match. The second PCR ran about 6 to 12 cycles with a sample-barcoded 5' primer and J-beta primers. MiXCR, run by TCRdb on the 5' RACE reads, gives a single entry per CDR3 protein. This sample has hundreds of thousands of distinct CDR3 sequences, with approximately 40% found just once. This clonotype was obtained from a man older than 75 in good health. Sequenced input: blood. The chain uses TRBV4-3 and TRBJ2-1; 10 bases line up with TRBD2. The CDR3 region has the DNA TGCGCCAGCAGCCAAGTCAGCGGGAGGGCATACAATGAGCAGTTCTTC. Its protein product is CASSQVSGRAYNEQFF.